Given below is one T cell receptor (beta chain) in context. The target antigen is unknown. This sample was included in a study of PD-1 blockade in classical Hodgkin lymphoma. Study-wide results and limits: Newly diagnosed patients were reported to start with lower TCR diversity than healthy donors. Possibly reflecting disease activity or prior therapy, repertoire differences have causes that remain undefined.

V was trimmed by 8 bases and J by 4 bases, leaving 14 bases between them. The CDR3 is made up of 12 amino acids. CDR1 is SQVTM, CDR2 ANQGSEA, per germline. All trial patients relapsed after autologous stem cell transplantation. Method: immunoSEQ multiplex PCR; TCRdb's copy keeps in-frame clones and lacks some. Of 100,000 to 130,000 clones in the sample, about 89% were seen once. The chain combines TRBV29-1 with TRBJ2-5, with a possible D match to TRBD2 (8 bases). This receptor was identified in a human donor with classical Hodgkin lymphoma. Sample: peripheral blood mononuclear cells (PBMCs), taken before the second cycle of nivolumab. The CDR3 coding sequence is TGCAGCTCGGGAGGGGGCGGAGAGACCCAGTACTTC. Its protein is CSSGGGGETQYF.